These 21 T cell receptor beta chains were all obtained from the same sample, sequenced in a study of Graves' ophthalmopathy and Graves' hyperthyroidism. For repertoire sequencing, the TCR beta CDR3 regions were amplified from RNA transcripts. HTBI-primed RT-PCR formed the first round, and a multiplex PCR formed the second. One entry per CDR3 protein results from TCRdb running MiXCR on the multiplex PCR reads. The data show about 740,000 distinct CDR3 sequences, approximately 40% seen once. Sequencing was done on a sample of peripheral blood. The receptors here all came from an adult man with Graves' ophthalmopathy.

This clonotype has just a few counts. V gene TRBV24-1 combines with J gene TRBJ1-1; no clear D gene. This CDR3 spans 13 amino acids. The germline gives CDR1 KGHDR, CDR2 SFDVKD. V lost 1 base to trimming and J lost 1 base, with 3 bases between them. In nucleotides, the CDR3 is TGTGCCACCAGTGATTTCGGGAACACTGAAGCTTTCTTT. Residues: CATSDFGNTEAFF.

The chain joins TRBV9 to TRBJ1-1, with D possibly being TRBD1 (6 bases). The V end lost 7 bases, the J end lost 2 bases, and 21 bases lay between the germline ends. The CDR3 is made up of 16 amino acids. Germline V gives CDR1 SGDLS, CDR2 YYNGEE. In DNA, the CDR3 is TGTGCCAGCTCACCCGGCGTGGGACAAGGTAACACTGAAGCTTTCTTT. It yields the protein CASSPGVGQGNTEAFF.

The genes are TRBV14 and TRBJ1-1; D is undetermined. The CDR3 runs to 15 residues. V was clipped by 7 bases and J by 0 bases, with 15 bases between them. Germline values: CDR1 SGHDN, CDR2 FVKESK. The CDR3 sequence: CASTHPEPMNTEAFF. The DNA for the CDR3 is TGTGCCAGCACCCACCCTGAGCCTATGAACACTGAAGCTTTCTTT.

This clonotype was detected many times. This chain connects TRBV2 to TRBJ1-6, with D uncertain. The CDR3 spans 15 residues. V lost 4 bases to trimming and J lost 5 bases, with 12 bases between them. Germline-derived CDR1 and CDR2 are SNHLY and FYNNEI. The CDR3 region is CASSVGDADNSPLHF. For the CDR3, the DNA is TGTGCCAGCAGTGTCGGCGACGCGGATAATTCACCCCTCCACTTT.

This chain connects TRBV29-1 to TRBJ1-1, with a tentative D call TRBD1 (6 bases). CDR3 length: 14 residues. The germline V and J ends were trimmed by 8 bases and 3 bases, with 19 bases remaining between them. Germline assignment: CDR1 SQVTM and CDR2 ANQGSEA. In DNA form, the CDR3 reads TGCAGCTTAGTACAGGGATTTGGCGACACTGAAGCTTTCTTT. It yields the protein CSLVQGFGDTEAFF.

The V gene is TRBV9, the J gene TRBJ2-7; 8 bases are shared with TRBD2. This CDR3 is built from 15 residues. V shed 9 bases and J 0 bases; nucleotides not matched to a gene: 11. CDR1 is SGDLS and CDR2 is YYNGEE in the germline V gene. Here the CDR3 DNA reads TGTGCCACCAGTGACCCCGGGACTAGCTCCTACGAGCAGTACTTC. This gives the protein CATSDPGTSSYEQYF.

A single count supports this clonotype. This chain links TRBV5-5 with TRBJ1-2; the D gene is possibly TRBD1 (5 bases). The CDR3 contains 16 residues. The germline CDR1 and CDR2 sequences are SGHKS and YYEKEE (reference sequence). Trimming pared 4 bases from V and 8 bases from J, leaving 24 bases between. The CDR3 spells CASSPGGTLQIGGYTF. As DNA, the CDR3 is TGTGCCAGCAGCCCAGGTGGGACTCTTCAAATAGGCGGCTACACCTTC.

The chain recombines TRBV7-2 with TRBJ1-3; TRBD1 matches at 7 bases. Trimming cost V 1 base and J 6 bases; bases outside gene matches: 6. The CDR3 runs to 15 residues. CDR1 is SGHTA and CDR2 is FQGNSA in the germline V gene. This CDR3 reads CASSLGTGIENTIYF. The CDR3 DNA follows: TGTGCCAGCAGCTTAGGGACAGGAATCGAAAACACCATATATTTT. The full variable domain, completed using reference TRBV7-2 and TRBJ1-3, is GAGVSQSPSNKVTEKGKDVELRCDPISGHTALYWYRQSLGQGLEFLIYFQGNSAPDKSGLPSDRFSAERTGGSVSTLTIQRTQQEDSAVYLCASSLGTGIENTIYFGEGSWLTVV.

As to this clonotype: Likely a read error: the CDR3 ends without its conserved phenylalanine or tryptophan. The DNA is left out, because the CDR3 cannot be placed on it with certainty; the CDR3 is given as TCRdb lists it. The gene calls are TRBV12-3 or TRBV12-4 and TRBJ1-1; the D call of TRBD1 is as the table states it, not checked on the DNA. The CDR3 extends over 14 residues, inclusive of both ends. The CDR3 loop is CASSLRPSRDRSFL.

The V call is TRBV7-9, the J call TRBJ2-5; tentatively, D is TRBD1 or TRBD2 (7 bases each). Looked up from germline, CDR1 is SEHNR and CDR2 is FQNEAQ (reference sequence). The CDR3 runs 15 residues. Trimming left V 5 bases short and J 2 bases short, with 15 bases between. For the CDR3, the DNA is TGTGCCAGCAGCCCCTCAGCGGGACAGCAAGAGACCCAGTACTTC. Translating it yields CASSPSAGQQETQYF.

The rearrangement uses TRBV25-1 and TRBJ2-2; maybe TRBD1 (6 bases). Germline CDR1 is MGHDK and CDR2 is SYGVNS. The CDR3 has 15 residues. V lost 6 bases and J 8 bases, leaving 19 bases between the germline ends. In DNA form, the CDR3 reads TGTGCCAGCAGCTTGGGGCAGGGGAGTGCAGGGGAGCTGTTTTTT. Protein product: CASSLGQGSAGELFF.

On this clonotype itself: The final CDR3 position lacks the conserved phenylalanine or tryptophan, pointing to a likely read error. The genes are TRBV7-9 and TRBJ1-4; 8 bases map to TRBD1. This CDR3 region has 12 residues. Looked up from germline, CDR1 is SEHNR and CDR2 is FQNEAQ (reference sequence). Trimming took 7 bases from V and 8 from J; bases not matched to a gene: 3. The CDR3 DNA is TGTGCCAGCACTAACAGGGGGGAAAAACTGTTTCTT. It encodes CASTNRGEKLFL.

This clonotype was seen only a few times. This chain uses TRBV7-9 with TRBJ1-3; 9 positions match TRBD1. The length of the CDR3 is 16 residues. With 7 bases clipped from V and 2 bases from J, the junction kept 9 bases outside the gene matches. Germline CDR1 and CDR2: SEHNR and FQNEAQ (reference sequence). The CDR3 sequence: CASINPGQGAGNTIYF. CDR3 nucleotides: TGTGCCAGCATTAATCCGGGACAGGGCGCTGGAAACACCATATATTTT. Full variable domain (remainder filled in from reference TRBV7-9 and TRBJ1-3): DTGVSQNPRHKITKRGQNVTFRCDPISEHNRLYWYRQTLGQGPEFLTYFQNEAQLEKSRLLSDRFSAERPKGSFSTLEIQRTEQGDSAMYLCASINPGQGAGNTIYFGEGSWLTVV.

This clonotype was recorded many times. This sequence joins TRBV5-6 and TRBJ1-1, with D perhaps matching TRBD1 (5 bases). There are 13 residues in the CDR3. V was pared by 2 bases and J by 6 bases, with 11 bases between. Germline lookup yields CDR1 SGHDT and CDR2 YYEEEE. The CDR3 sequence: CASSLRGAAEAFF. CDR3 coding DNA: TGTGCCAGCAGCTTACGGGGCGCGGCTGAAGCTTTCTTT.

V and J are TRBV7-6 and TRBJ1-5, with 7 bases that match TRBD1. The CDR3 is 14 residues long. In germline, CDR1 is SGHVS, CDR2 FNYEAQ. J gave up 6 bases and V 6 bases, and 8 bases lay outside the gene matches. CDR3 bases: TGTGCCAGCAGGACAGGGTCGGGCTCTCAGCCCCAGCATTTT. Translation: CASRTGSGSQPQHF.

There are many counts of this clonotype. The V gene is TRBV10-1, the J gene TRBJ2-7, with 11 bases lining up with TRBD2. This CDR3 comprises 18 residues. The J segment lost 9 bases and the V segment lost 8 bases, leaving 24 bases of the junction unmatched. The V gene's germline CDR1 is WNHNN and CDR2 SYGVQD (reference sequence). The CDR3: CASHKPGLAVLRFNGQYF. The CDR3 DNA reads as TGCGCCAGCCATAAACCGGGACTAGCGGTGCTACGTTTTAACGGGCAGTACTTC.

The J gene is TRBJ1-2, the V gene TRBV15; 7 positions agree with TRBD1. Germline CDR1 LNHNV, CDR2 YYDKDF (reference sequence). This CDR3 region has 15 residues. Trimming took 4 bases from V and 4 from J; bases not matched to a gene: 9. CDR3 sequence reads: CATSTRTGTAYGYTF. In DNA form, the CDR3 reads TGTGCCACCAGCACAAGAACAGGGACAGCCTATGGCTACACCTTC.

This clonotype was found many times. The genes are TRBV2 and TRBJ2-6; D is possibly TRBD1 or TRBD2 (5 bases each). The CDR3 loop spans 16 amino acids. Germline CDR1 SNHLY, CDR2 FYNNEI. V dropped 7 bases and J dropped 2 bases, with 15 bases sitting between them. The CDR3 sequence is CASTEWGFTGANVLTF. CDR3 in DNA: TGTGCCAGCACCGAATGGGGGTTTACTGGGGCCAACGTCCTGACTTTC.

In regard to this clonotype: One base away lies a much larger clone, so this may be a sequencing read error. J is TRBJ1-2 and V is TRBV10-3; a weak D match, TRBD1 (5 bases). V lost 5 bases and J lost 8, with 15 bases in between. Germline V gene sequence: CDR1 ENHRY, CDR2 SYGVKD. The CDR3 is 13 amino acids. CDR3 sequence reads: CAISLTADSGYTF. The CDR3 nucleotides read TGTGCCATCAGTTTGACAGCCGATAGCGGCTACACCTTC.

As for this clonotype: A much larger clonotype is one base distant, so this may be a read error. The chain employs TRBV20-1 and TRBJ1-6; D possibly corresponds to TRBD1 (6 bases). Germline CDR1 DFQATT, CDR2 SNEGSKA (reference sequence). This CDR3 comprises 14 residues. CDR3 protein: CSAIPGVGNSPLYF. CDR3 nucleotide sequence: TGCAGTGCTATTCCAGGGGTGGGTAATTCACCCCTCTACTTT.

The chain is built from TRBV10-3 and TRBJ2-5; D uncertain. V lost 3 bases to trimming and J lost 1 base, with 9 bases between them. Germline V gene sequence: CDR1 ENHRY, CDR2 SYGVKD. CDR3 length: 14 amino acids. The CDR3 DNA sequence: TGTGCCATCAGTGAACGGGCTAGCCAAGAGACCCAGTACTTC. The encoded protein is CAISERASQETQYF.